This T cell receptor (beta chain) appears in the sequencing data of a study of T-cell reconstitution after alpha-beta-depleted transplantation in children. The length of the CDR3 is 15 residues. CDR1 MRHNA and CDR2 SNTAGT come from the germline V gene. Trimming shortened V by 6 bases and J by 9 bases, and 18 bases separated the two germline ends. Unique molecular identifiers were incorporated when the TCRbeta library was constructed. TCRdb passed the PCR reads through MiXCR, listing each CDR3 protein once. The sample gives 640,000 or so distinct CDR3 sequences, about 15% of which show up once; approximately 1% is in the top ten. This clonotype was observed many times.

This material consisted of PBMCs from the stem cell graft donor, taken from the stem cell graft. The source is a human donor who donated a stem cell graft to a child with acute myeloid leukemia. This chain uses TRBV6-4 with TRBJ1-6; weak D call: TRBD1 (5 bases). The CDR3: CASRRPGTRVSPLHF. The CDR3 region has the DNA TGTGCCAGCAGACGTCCCGGGACGCGAGTTTCACCCCTCCACTTT.